This T cell receptor (beta chain) was identified in a study of blood T cell repertoires in COVID-19. On the study more broadly: Samples representing acute and convalescent COVID-19 were sourced from the United States, Italy and Spain. Sample material is recorded as cDNA or gDNA derived from T cells, B-cell-depleted T cells, or PBMCs.

V was clipped by 7 bases and J by 4 bases; unmatched bases: 10. The CDR3 is made up of 15 amino acids. Per the germline V gene, CDR1 is SNHLY and CDR2 is FYNNEI. Original processing notes: Researchers report that nucleated cell counts were estimated from reference gene primer amplification. Sequenced by immunoSEQ multiplex PCR; TCRdb stores in-frame clones only, minus some. V and J calls and clone size are given by that table; D and trimming were obtained from the DNA. Of fewer than 150,000 clones listed, approximately 86% are singletons. The gene calls are TRBV2 and TRBJ1-5; 7 nucleotides line up with TRBD1. The receptor was isolated from a human donor in a cohort sampled during active COVID-19. Sequencing input: peripheral blood. CDR3 in DNA: TGTGCCAGCACCTCACAGGGGAAGGAAAATCAGCCCCAGCATTTT. This translates into CASTSQGKENQPQHF.